This TCR beta chain is drawn from a study of T cell responses to AZD1222 COVID-19 vaccine. About this clone itself: Its specificity is unknown.

With V trimmed by 5 bases and J by 5 bases, 1 base remained unmatched. The CDR3 loop spans 14 amino acids. Germline CDR1 LNHDA, CDR2 SQIVND (reference sequence). Data came from immunoSEQ multiplex PCR; TCRdb stores just in-frame clones and leaves some out. This table has about 60,000 clones, about nine tenths appearing once. Study results and limitations: Vaccination with two AZD1222 doses was followed by a rise in Spike-specific TCR breadth and depth. The repertoires were collected only after the peak T cell response. Spike as a whole was targeted by vaccine-associated CD4 TCRs, dominant at 160-218 and 743-854. Nearly half of spike-specific TCRs reportedly target unmutated variant regions.

This specimen was peripheral blood, taken 28 days after the second dose of the MenACWY control vaccine. This chain joins TRBV19 and TRBJ2-1, with TRBD2 identical over 12 bases. The receptor comes from an adult who received the MenACWY meningococcal vaccine as a control. The CDR3 loop is CASSLAGGNNEQFF. In DNA, the CDR3 is TGTGCCAGTAGTCTAGCGGGAGGGAACAATGAGCAGTTCTTC. Complete variable domain (other parts from reference TRBV19 and TRBJ2-1): DGGITQSPKYLFRKEGQNVTLSCEQNLNHDAMYWYRQDPGQGLRLIYYSQIVNDFQKGDIAEGYSVSREKKESFPLTVTSAQKNPTAFYLCASSLAGGNNEQFFGPGTRLTVL.